What follows are 5 T cell receptor beta chains derived from one specimen sequenced in a study of beta chain features in type 1 diabetes. Sequencing targeted expressed TCRB transcripts, as all isolated RNA had been reverse transcribed. Data came from immunoSEQ multiplex PCR; TCRdb stores just in-frame clones and leaves some out. The data contain some 300,000 clones, under 8.5% of them singletons. Input material: central memory CD4+ T cells from blood. The receptors were sampled from a woman aged 18-29 years in good health.

In this sample, this clone turned up a few times. The V and J genes are TRBV7-8 and TRBJ1-2; D is undetermined. V was cut by 4 bases and J by 3 bases, with 9 bases left in between. CDR1 SGHVS and CDR2 FQNEAQ come from the germline V gene. The CDR3 is 13 amino acids. Here the CDR3 DNA reads TGTGCCAGCAGCTCAGGAGTACACTATGGCTACACCTTC. Protein product: CASSSGVHYGYTF. The entire variable domain, with the rest obtained from reference TRBV7-8 and TRBJ1-2, is as follows: GAGVSQSPRYKVAKRGQDVALRCDPISGHVSLFWYQQALGQGPEFLTYFQNEAQLDKSGLPSDRFFAERPEGSVSTLKIQRTQQEDSAVYLCASSSGVHYGYTFGSGTRLTVV.

The DNA for the CDR3 is TGTGCTAGTGGCCGGGACACAGACGGCGGTTTCTTT. Encoded protein: CASGRDTDGGFF. This chain uses TRBV12-5 with TRBJ1-1; tentative D call: TRBD1 (6 bases). Looked up from germline, CDR1 is LGHNT and CDR2 is FRNRAP. The CDR3 consists of 12 residues. The V end was cut by 6 bases, the J end by 13 bases, with 18 bases between.

This clone was found a few times. This sequence joins TRBV4-2 and TRBJ2-1; D is ambiguous. The length of the CDR3 is 15 residues. V lost 2 bases, J lost 0 bases, and 8 bases lay in between. CDR1 and CDR2 (germline): LGHNA, YNFKEQ. The DNA for the CDR3 is TGTGCCAGCAGCCAACAGTCGAGCTCCTACAATGAGCAGTTCTTC. Its protein product is CASSQQSSSYNEQFF.

This sequence joins TRBV4-1 and TRBJ2-3; TRBD1 agrees at 10 bases. Trimming cost V 2 bases and J 4 bases; bases outside gene matches: 6. The CDR3 extends over 16 amino acids. The V gene's germline CDR1 is MGHRA and CDR2 YSYEKL. CDR3 DNA sequence: TGCGCCAGCAGCCAATTGGGACAGGGGCGTTCAGATACGCAGTATTTT. It yields the protein CASSQLGQGRSDTQYF.

This clone was recorded at least ten times. The chain joins TRBV6-5 to TRBJ2-1, with 10 bases identical to TRBD1. V lost 6 bases to trimming and J lost 9 bases; unmatched junction nucleotides: 8. In germline, CDR1 is MNHEY, CDR2 SVGAGI. This CDR3 spans 14 amino acids. In nucleotides, the CDR3 is TGTGCCAGCAGCCGCGGGACAGGGGTTGGTGAGCAGTTCTTC. Translation gives CASSRGTGVGEQFF.